Shown below are 26 T cell receptor beta chains from a single sample sequenced in a study of T-cell memory formation after mild COVID-19. TCRdb processed the 5' RACE reads anew with MiXCR; each CDR3 protein has one entry. Altogether hundreds of thousands of distinct CDR3 sequences are present, about 20% being singletons, with the ten largest covering roughly 21%. Sample: PBMCs or a T cell subset sorted from them (not recorded which). The receptors stem from a man aged 18 to 29 who had mild COVID-19 (a few samples of this study predate the infection). Cell type and time point are not known.

This clonotype has only a few counts. The rearrangement uses TRBV4-3 and TRBJ1-2, with D possibly matching TRBD1 (5 bases). Germline V gene lookup returns CDR1 LGHNA and CDR2 YSLEER. V lost 0 bases to trimming and J lost 0 bases, with 14 bases between them. The CDR3 loop spans 17 amino acids. Here the CDR3 reads CASSQDTFQGSNYGYTF. CDR3 bases: TGCGCCAGCAGCCAAGATACTTTCCAGGGTTCTAACTATGGCTACACCTTC.

J is TRBJ1-3 and V is TRBV7-2; no clear D. V lost 4 bases to trimming and J lost 0 bases, with 22 bases between them. From germline, CDR1 is SGHTA and CDR2 FQGNSA. The CDR3 totals 19 residues. CDR3 residues: CASSSPPDGSITSGNTIYF. The DNA of the CDR3 is TGTGCCAGCAGCTCACCACCGGACGGTTCTATTACCTCTGGAAACACCATATATTTT. Full variable domain (remainder filled in from reference TRBV7-2 and TRBJ1-3): GAGVSQSPSNKVTEKGKDVELRCDPISGHTALYWYRQSLGQGLEFLIYFQGNSAPDKSGLPSDRFSAERTGGSVSTLTIQRTQQEDSAVYLCASSSPPDGSITSGNTIYFGEGSWLTVV.

The CDR3 region is CASSFGGADEQYV. Here the CDR3 DNA reads TGTGCCAGCAGCTTCGGTGGGGCTGACGAGCAGTACGTC. The V call is TRBV7-2, the J call TRBJ2-7, with TRBD1 as a possible D gene (5 bases). Germline lookup yields CDR1 SGHTA and CDR2 FQGNSA. V lost 3 bases, J lost 5 bases, and 11 bases lay in between. The CDR3 is 13 amino acids.

V gene TRBV11-2 combines with J gene TRBJ2-1; TRBD2 agrees at 8 bases. This CDR3 contains 14 residues. Germline lookup yields CDR1 SGHAT and CDR2 FQNNGV. The trim removed 4 bases at V and 6 bases at J, leaving 5 bases unmatched. The chain's CDR3 is CASSSLRGGNEQFF. Written as DNA, the CDR3 is TGTGCCAGCAGCTCCTTACGGGGGGGCAATGAGCAGTTCTTC.

CDR3 sequence reads: CASSQDVASGGENEQFF. The CDR3 region has the DNA TGCGCCAGCAGCCAAGATGTGGCTAGCGGGGGAGAGAATGAGCAGTTCTTC. The V gene is TRBV4-3, the J gene TRBJ2-1; 10 bases are a match to TRBD2. Per germline, CDR1 LGHNA and CDR2 YSLEER. The CDR3 contains 17 residues. The V gene end was trimmed by 0 bases and the J gene end by 7 bases; junction bases not matched to a gene: 9.

This clonotype was seen repeatedly, ten times or more. V usage is TRBV7-9 and J usage is TRBJ2-4; 15 bases are a match to TRBD2. J was trimmed by 8 bases and V by 8 bases; bases with no gene match: 7. CDR3 length equals 15 residues. In germline, CDR1 is SEHNR, CDR2 FQNEAQ (reference sequence). CDR3 loop: CASGGLAGGTDIQYF. CDR3 coding DNA: TGTGCCAGCGGCGGACTAGCGGGGGGGACGGACATTCAGTACTTC.

The chain uses TRBV12-3 or TRBV12-4 and TRBJ1-2, with 7 positions matching TRBD1. The CDR3 is 12 residues long. With V trimmed by 5 bases and J by 7 bases, 4 bases remained unmatched. The CDR3 region is CASSRQGIGYTF. The DNA of the CDR3 is TGTGCCAGCAGTCGACAGGGAATTGGCTACACCTTC.

This clonotype was counted only a few times. The chain is built from TRBV10-1 and TRBJ2-3, with D perhaps TRBD2 (5 bases). The V gene's germline CDR1 is WNHNN and CDR2 SYGVQD (reference sequence). V was trimmed by 0 bases and J by 1 base, leaving 11 bases between them. The CDR3 extends over 16 amino acids. CDR3 protein: CASSESGEPGTDTQYF. Here the CDR3 DNA reads TGCGCCAGCAGTGAGTCCGGGGAGCCGGGCACAGATACGCAGTATTTT.

The V call is TRBV7-2, the J call TRBJ2-1, with D perhaps TRBD1 or TRBD2 (5 bases each). Germline loops: CDR1 SGHTA, CDR2 FQGNSA. V shed 1 base and J shed 15 bases, with 13 bases lying between them. This CDR3 is built from 12 residues. This CDR3 reads CASSLVGRVAFF. The DNA of the CDR3 is TGTGCCAGCAGCTTAGTGGGGCGGGTGGCGTTCTTC. Full variable domain (remainder filled in from reference TRBV7-2 and TRBJ2-1): GAGVSQSPSNKVTEKGKDVELRCDPISGHTALYWYRQSLGQGLEFLIYFQGNSAPDKSGLPSDRFSAERTGGSVSTLTIQRTQQEDSAVYLCASSLVGRVAFFGPGTRLTVL.

The table lists this clonotype with a few counts. This rearrangement joins TRBV25-1 to TRBJ2-1, with no clear D. CDR1 is MGHDK and CDR2 is SYGVNS in the germline V gene. The length of the CDR3 is 14 residues. Trimming took off 10 bases at V and 3 bases at J, with 16 bases between the two ends. The CDR3 spells CATTPGPNYNEQFF. CDR3 nucleotide sequence: TGTGCCACCACCCCCGGTCCCAACTACAATGAGCAGTTCTTC.

There are a few counts of this clonotype. V is TRBV5-1 and J is TRBJ1-5; D perhaps matches TRBD1 (5 bases). The CDR3 runs to 16 residues. Per germline, CDR1 SGHRS and CDR2 YFSETQ. V dropped 1 base and J dropped 0 bases, with 11 bases sitting between them. CDR3 in amino acids: CASSLSGGSSNQPQHF. Written as DNA, the CDR3 is TGCGCCAGCAGCTTGTCGGGGGGGTCTAGCAATCAGCCCCAGCATTTT. Looking up the rest from reference TRBV5-1 and TRBJ1-5 gives the full variable domain: KAGVTQTPRYLIKTRGQQVTLSCSPISGHRSVSWYQQTPGQGLQFLFEYFSETQRNKGNFPGRFSGRQFSNSRSEMNVSTLELGDSALYLCASSLSGGSSNQPQHFGDGTRLSIL.

This clonotype was detected a few times. V usage is TRBV5-1 and J usage is TRBJ2-5; no clear D. Germline CDR1 reads SGHRS; CDR2 reads YFSETQ. V lost 7 bases, J lost 0 bases, and 19 bases lay in between. The CDR3 covers 16 residues. The CDR3 region is CASQSLGLGYQETQYF. CDR3 bases: TGCGCCAGCCAAAGCTTGGGTTTGGGGTACCAAGAGACCCAGTACTTC.

This clonotype was seen a few times. The V and J genes are TRBV20-1 and TRBJ2-3, with D possibly matching TRBD2 (6 bases). This CDR3 is built from 15 residues. The V gene lost 1 base and the J gene lost 2 bases, with 13 bases spanning the gap. Germline V gene data show CDR1 as DFQATT and CDR2 as SNEGSKA (reference sequence). CDR3 protein: CSARVLATITDTQYF. The DNA of the CDR3 is TGCAGTGCTAGAGTACTAGCAACAATCACAGATACGCAGTATTTT.

The chain combines TRBV10-3 with TRBJ1-1; D remains unclear. The germline CDR1 and CDR2 sequences are ENHRY and SYGVKD. The V and J ends lost 2 bases and 0 bases respectively, with 16 bases between them. The CDR3 sequence is 17 residues long. The CDR3 protein is CAISEPWAGAMNTEAFF. CDR3 bases: TGTGCCATCAGTGAGCCGTGGGCAGGCGCCATGAACACTGAAGCTTTCTTT.

This clonotype was counted ten times or more. The gene calls are TRBV10-2 and TRBJ2-5, with D perhaps TRBD1 (5 bases). From germline, CDR1 is WSHSY and CDR2 SAAADI. The CDR3 runs to 13 residues. Trimming cost V 5 bases and J 5 bases, with 12 bases left between them. Here the CDR3 reads CASSSDSRETQYF. CDR3 bases: TGCGCCAGCAGTTCCGACAGTAGGGAGACCCAGTACTTC.

This chain uses TRBV7-9 with TRBJ2-1; 11 nucleotides match TRBD2. CDR1 SEHNR and CDR2 FQNEAQ come from the germline V gene (reference sequence). This CDR3 is built from 15 residues. The J segment lost 3 bases and the V segment lost 4 bases, leaving 2 bases of the junction unmatched. For the CDR3, the DNA is TGTGCCAGCAGCTATAGCGGGGGGGACTACAATGAGCAGTTCTTC. It encodes CASSYSGGDYNEQFF.

V usage is TRBV6-2 or TRBV6-3 and J usage is TRBJ1-4; no reliable D call. The V and J ends lost 2 bases and 2 bases respectively, with 15 bases between them. The CDR3 is 17 residues long. Per germline, CDR1 MNHEY and CDR2 SVGEGT. CDR3 DNA sequence: TGTGCCAGCAGTTACCCGTCCTCCGGAGTGACTAATGAAAAACTGTTTTTT. This gives the protein CASSYPSSGVTNEKLFF.

This clonotype was observed a few times. V gene TRBV12-3 or TRBV12-4 combines with J gene TRBJ1-1; a possible D gene is TRBD1 (5 bases). The CDR3 length is 15 residues. Trimming took off 6 bases at V and 6 bases at J, with 20 bases between the two ends. This chain's CDR3 is CASRGVKILNPEAFF. CDR3 DNA sequence: TGTGCCAGCAGAGGGGTCAAAATCCTGAATCCTGAAGCTTTCTTT.

The rearrangement links TRBV10-3 to TRBJ2-2; 7 bases align to TRBD1. Germline values: CDR1 ENHRY, CDR2 SYGVKD. The CDR3 spans 15 residues. V shed 6 bases, J shed 3 bases, and the junction held 7 bases outside the gene matches. The CDR3 protein is CAIRDNRGHTGELFF. The CDR3 DNA reads as TGTGCCATCAGGGATAACAGGGGCCACACCGGGGAGCTGTTTTTT.

The chain has TRBV12-3 or TRBV12-4 and TRBJ2-3; the match to TRBD2 covers 9 bases. CDR3 length: 15 residues. The V segment lost 6 bases and the J segment 4 bases; nucleotides outside the gene matches: 8. The CDR3 loop reads CASRTGGGAADTQYF. The CDR3 region has the DNA TGTGCCAGCAGGACCGGCGGGGGGGCAGCAGATACGCAGTATTTT.

This clonotype was recorded at least ten times. This chain joins TRBV29-1 and TRBJ2-1; D possibly corresponds to TRBD1 (5 bases). Germline V gene data show CDR1 as SQVTM and CDR2 as ANQGSEA. The CDR3 is made up of 13 amino acids. This chain's CDR3 is CSVWVQGPEEQFF. As DNA, the CDR3 is TGCAGTGTGTGGGTGCAGGGTCCAGAGGAGCAGTTCTTC.

This chain joins TRBV20-1 and TRBJ2-4; TRBD2 might be the D (5 bases). The CDR3 has 13 residues. V was clipped by 3 bases and J by 6 bases, with 12 bases between them. Germline V gene sequence: CDR1 DFQATT, CDR2 SNEGSKA (reference sequence). The CDR3 bases are TGCAGTGCTAGTTCGGGGTCCGGAAACATTCAGTACTTC. Translated: CSASSGSGNIQYF.

This clonotype was picked up one time. The chain employs TRBV7-9 and TRBJ1-4; D is undetermined. The CDR3 runs to 16 residues. Between the trimmed V and J ends, which lost 1 base and 4 bases, there was a span of 13 bases. CDR1 and CDR2 from the germline V gene are SEHNR and FQNEAQ (reference sequence). The CDR3 reads CASSLVFGSYNEKLFF. The CDR3 region has the DNA TGTGCCAGCAGCTTAGTTTTTGGGTCCTATAATGAAAAACTGTTTTTT.

This clonotype was seen a handful of times. The chain uses TRBV7-3 and TRBJ2-3; the D gene is possibly TRBD2 (6 bases). V was shortened by 5 bases and J by 0 bases, with 15 bases between the two germline ends. The CDR3 runs 16 residues. CDR1 and CDR2 from the germline V gene are SGHTA and FQGTGA. The CDR3 reads CASSPRGTPSTDTQYF. The CDR3 DNA follows: TGTGCCAGCAGCCCTCGCGGGACTCCTAGCACAGATACGCAGTATTTT.

The J gene is TRBJ2-1, the V gene TRBV15; D ambiguous. The V end was cut by 0 bases, the J end by 7 bases, with 10 bases between. Germline lookup yields CDR1 LNHNV and CDR2 YYDKDF (reference sequence). The CDR3 consists of 14 residues. This CDR3 is CATSRDRATNEQFF. CDR3 sequence (DNA): TGTGCCACCAGCAGAGATCGAGCGACGAATGAGCAGTTCTTC.

The rearrangement joins TRBV7-9 to TRBJ1-1; D is unclear. Trimming shortened V by 5 bases and J by 1 base, and 8 bases separated the two germline ends. There are 13 residues in the CDR3. Germline CDR1 SEHNR, CDR2 FQNEAQ (reference sequence). The CDR3 region is CASSHWGNTEAFF. The DNA of the CDR3 is TGTGCCAGCAGCCATTGGGGGAACACTGAAGCTTTCTTT.